Each of the 9 T cell receptor beta chains below was sequenced from the same sample in a study of T-cell reconstitution after alpha-beta-depleted transplantation in children. The library targeted TCRbeta and was prepared with unique molecular identifiers. In TCRdb, the PCR reads were re-called with MiXCR into one record per CDR3 protein. The table lists about 640,000 distinct CDR3 sequences, about 15% of them singletons. This material consisted of PBMCs from the stem cell graft donor, taken from the stem cell graft. These receptors all stem from a human donor who donated a stem cell graft to a child with acute myeloid leukemia.

This clonotype has ten or more counts. The V call is TRBV18, the J call TRBJ2-7; D ambiguous. Trimming took 3 bases from V and 5 from J, leaving 11 bases between them. This CDR3 has 13 residues. Germline loops: CDR1 KGHSH, CDR2 LQKENI. The chain's CDR3 is CASSPLSDDEQYF. The CDR3, as DNA: TGTGCCAGCTCACCTCTCTCCGATGACGAGCAGTACTTC.

This clonotype was observed many times. The chain joins TRBV20-1 to TRBJ2-3; D possibly corresponds to TRBD2 (6 bases). This CDR3 is 13 amino acids long. V lost 6 bases and J lost 1, with 11 bases in between. Germline CDR1 reads DFQATT; CDR2 reads SNEGSKA (reference sequence). The CDR3 region is CSAPEGRTDTQYF. CDR3 nucleotide sequence: TGCAGTGCACCGGAGGGCCGCACAGATACGCAGTATTTT.

The rearrangement links TRBV9 to TRBJ2-3, with TRBD1 as a possible D gene (5 bases). The ends were cut back, 3 bases at V and 0 bases at J, with 11 bases in the middle. This CDR3 spans 15 amino acids. CDR1 SGDLS and CDR2 YYNGEE come from the germline V gene. The CDR3 coding sequence is TGTGCCAGCAGCGCGACAGTTACTAGCACAGATACGCAGTATTTT. Translating gives CASSATVTSTDTQYF.

The chain recombines TRBV7-9 with TRBJ2-7; the match to TRBD2 covers 7 bases. V was pared by 10 bases and J by 2 bases, with 5 bases of the junction left unmatched. The CDR3 runs 12 residues. Germline CDR1 SEHNR, CDR2 FQNEAQ (reference sequence). CDR3 sequence (DNA): TGTGCCACCCGGGGGGTGGCCTACGAGCAGTACTTC. This sequence encodes CATRGVAYEQYF.

In its sample, this clonotype was seen many times. The chain uses TRBV20-1 and TRBJ1-4; D is unresolved. With 0 bases removed from V and 7 bases from J, the gap between germline ends came to 9 bases. This CDR3 spans 13 amino acids. Germline values: CDR1 DFQATT, CDR2 SNEGSKA (reference sequence). CDR3 bases: TGCAGTGCTAGAGAATCGGTACTTGAAAAACTGTTTTTT. It encodes CSARESVLEKLFF.

The chain carries TRBV25-1 and TRBJ1-2; D possibly corresponds to TRBD1 (5 bases). V was pared by 2 bases and J by 8 bases, with 12 bases between. CDR3 length: 13 residues. CDR1 MGHDK and CDR2 SYGVNS come from the germline V gene. The CDR3 loop is CASSEQGAKGYTF. The CDR3 nucleotides are TGTGCCAGCAGTGAACAGGGCGCAAAAGGCTACACCTTC.

This clonotype was found once. The chain has TRBV10-1 and TRBJ1-1, with 10 nucleotides matching TRBD1. CDR3 length equals 16 residues. Germline V gene sequence: CDR1 WNHNN, CDR2 SYGVQD (reference sequence). J gave up 5 bases and V 3 bases, and 9 bases lay outside the gene matches. The CDR3 DNA sequence: TGCGCCAGCAGTGAAGGGACAGGGGCTCTGGGGACTGAAGCTTTCTTT. This gives the protein CASSEGTGALGTEAFF.

This clonotype was seen at least ten times. The rearrangement links TRBV29-1 to TRBJ1-1; D call uncertain. Germline assignment: CDR1 SQVTM and CDR2 ANQGSEA. V was cut by 5 bases and J by 0 bases, with 13 bases left in between. CDR3 length: 14 residues. CDR3 nucleotide sequence: TGCAGCGTTCTCAAGGCGGGCATGAACACTGAAGCTTTCTTT. This gives the protein CSVLKAGMNTEAFF.

The V gene is TRBV7-8, the J gene TRBJ2-1; D is possibly TRBD1 or TRBD2 (5 bases each). Looked up from germline, CDR1 is SGHVS and CDR2 is FQNEAQ. Trimming pared 1 base from V and 5 bases from J, leaving 15 bases between. CDR3 length equals 16 residues. The DNA of the CDR3 is TGTGCCAGCAGCTTAGGAGGGACCCTGGTAAACAATGAGCAGTTCTTC. Amino acids: CASSLGGTLVNNEQFF.